Detailed here is one TCR beta chain. The sample originates from a study of blood T cells in healthy people across ages. Per germline, CDR1 LGHNA and CDR2 YSLEER. The CDR3 totals 15 residues. Germline trimming cut 2 bases from V and 11 bases from J; bases unmatched to any gene: 9. With a J-beta primer mix and a sample-barcoded 5' primer, a second PCR ran 7 to 11 cycles. TCRdb redid the calling of the 5' RACE reads with MiXCR, one entry per CDR3 protein. This table has 780,000 or so distinct CDR3 sequences, 56% appearing once. The chain joins TRBV4-3 to TRBJ2-1; TRBD2 agrees at 10 bases. The source material was blood. This receptor was taken from a man aged 40-55 years in good health. CDR3 DNA sequence: TGCGCCAGCAGCCAAAGACTAGCGGGCGGGAATAAGCAGTTCTTC. It yields the protein CASSQRLAGGNKQFF.